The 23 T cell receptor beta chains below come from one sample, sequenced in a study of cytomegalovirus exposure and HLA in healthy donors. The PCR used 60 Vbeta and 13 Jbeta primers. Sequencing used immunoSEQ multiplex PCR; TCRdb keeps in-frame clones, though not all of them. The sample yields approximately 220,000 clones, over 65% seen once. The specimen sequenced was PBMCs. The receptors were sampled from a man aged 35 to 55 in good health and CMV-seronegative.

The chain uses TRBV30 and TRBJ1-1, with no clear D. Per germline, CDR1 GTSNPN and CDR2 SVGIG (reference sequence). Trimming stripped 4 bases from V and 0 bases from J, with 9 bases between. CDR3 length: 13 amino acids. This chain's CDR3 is CAWKRQVNTEAFF. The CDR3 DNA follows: TGTGCCTGGAAAAGGCAGGTGAACACTGAAGCTTTCTTT. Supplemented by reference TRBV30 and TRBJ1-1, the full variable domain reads SQTIHQWPATLVQPVGSPLSLECTVEGTSNPNLYWYRQAAGRGLQLLFYSVGIGQISSEVPQNLSASRPQDRQFILSSKKLLLSDSGFYLCAWKRQVNTEAFFGQGTRLTVV.

The CDR3 DNA follows: TGTGCCAGCAGCCCCAGGACGGGACAACCAACCTACGAGCAGTACTTC. Translated, it gives CASSPRTGQPTYEQYF. J is TRBJ2-7 and V is TRBV7-2, with D possibly matching TRBD1 (6 bases). V shed 5 bases and J shed 2 bases, with 19 bases lying between them. The CDR3 sequence is 16 residues long. From germline, CDR1 is SGHTA and CDR2 FQGNSA.

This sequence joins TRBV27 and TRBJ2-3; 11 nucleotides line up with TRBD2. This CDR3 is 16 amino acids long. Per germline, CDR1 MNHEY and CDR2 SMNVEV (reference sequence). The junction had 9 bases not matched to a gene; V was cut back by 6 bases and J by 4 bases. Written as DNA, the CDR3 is TGTGCCAGCAGCTCCTATAGCGGGGGGGACTCAGATACGCAGTATTTT. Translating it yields CASSSYSGGDSDTQYF.

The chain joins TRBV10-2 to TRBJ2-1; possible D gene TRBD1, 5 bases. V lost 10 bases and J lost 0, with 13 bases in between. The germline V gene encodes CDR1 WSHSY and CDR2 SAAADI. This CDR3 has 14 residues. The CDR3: CATNFDSSYNEQFF. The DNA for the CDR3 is TGCGCCACCAATTTTGACAGCTCCTACAATGAGCAGTTCTTC.

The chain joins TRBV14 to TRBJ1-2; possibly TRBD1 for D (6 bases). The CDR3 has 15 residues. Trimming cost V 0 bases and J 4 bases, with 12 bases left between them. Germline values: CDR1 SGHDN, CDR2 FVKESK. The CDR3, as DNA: TGTGCCAGCAGCCAAGATGGGTCAGGGGCCTATGGCTACACCTTC. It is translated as CASSQDGSGAYGYTF.

For the CDR3, the DNA is TGTGCCAGTATCGGTCCAGGGGGTGGCCAGCCCCAGCATTTT. Amino acids: CASIGPGGGQPQHF. The chain is built from TRBV19 and TRBJ1-5; the match to TRBD1 covers 7 bases. Germline V gives CDR1 LNHDA, CDR2 SQIVND (reference sequence). The CDR3 has 14 residues. Losses at the gene ends were 7 bases for V and 7 bases for J; bases not matched to a gene: 10. The whole variable domain, filled in from reference TRBV19 and TRBJ1-5, reads DGGITQSPKYLFRKEGQNVTLSCEQNLNHDAMYWYRQDPGQGLRLIYYSQIVNDFQKGDIAEGYSVSREKKESFPLTVTSAQKNPTAFYLCASIGPGGGQPQHFGDGTRLSIL.

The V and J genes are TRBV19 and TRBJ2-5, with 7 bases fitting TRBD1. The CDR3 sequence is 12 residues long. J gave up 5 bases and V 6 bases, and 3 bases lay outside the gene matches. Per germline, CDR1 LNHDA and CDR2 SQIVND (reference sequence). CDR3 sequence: CASRDRHETQYF. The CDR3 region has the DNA TGTGCCAGTAGGGACAGGCATGAGACCCAGTACTTC.

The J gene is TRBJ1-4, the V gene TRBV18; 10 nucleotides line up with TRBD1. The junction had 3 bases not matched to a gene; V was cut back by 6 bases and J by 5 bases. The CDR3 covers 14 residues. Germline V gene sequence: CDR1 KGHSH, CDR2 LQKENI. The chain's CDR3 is CASSGQGRNEKLFF. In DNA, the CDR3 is TGTGCCAGCTCGGGACAGGGGAGAAATGAAAAACTGTTTTTT.

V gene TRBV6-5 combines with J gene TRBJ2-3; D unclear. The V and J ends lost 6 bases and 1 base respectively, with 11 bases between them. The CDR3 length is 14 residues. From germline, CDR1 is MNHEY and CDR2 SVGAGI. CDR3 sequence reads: CASSPRFRTDTQYF. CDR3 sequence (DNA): TGTGCCAGCAGCCCCCGTTTCCGCACAGATACGCAGTATTTT.

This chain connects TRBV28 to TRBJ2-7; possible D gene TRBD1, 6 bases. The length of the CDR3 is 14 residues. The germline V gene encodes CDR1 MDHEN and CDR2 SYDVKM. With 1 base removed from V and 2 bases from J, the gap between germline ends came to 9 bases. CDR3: CASSLSQGPYEQYF. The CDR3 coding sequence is TGTGCCAGCAGTTTATCCCAGGGGCCCTACGAGCAGTACTTC. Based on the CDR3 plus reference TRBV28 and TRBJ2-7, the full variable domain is DVKVTQSSRYLVKRTGEKVFLECVQDMDHENMFWYRQDPGLGLRLIYFSYDVKMKEKGDIPEGYSVSREKKERFSLILESASTNQTSMYLCASSLSQGPYEQYFGPGTRLTVT.

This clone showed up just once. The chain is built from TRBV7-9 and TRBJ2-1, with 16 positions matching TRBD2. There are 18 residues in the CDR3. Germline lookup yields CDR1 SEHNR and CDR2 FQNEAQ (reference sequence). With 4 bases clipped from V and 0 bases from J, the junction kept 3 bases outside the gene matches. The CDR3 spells CASSSGTSGGASYNEQFF. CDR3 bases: TGTGCCAGCAGCTCCGGGACTAGCGGGGGGGCCTCCTACAATGAGCAGTTCTTC.

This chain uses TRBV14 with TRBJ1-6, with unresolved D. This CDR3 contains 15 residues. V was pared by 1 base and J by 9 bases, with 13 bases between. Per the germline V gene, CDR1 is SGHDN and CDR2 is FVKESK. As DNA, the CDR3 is TGTGCCAGCAGCCAAGGGTTAGCAGTCGGTTCACCCCTCCACTTT. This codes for CASSQGLAVGSPLHF. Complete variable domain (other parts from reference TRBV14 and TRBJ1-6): EAGVTQFPSHSVIEKGQTVTLRCDPISGHDNLYWYRRVMGKEIKFLLHFVKESKQDESGMPNNRFLAERTGGTYSTLKVQPAELEDSGVYFCASSQGLAVGSPLHFGNGTRLTVT.

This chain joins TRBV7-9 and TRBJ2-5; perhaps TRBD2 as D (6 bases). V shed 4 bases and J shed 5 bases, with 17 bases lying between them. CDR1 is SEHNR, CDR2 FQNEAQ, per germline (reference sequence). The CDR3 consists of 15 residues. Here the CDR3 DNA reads TGTGCCAGCAGCTCTCCCACCGGACTAAGGGAGACCCAGTACTTC. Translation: CASSSPTGLRETQYF.

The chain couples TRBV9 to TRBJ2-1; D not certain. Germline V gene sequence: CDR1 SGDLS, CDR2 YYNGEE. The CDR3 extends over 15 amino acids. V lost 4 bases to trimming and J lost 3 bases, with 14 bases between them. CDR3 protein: CASSPGGQFYNEQFF. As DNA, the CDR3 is TGTGCCAGCAGCCCCGGCGGTCAGTTCTACAATGAGCAGTTCTTC.

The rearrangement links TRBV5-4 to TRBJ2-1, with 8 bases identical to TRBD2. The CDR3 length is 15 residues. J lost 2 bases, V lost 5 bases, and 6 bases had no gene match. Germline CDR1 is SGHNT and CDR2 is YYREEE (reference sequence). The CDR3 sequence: CASSSGGEAYNEQFF. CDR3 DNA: TGTGCCAGCAGTTCCGGGGGGGAGGCCTACAATGAGCAGTTCTTC.

CDR3 sequence (DNA): TGTGCCAGCAGCTTATTAGCATCGAGGAATGAGCAGTTCTTC. Its protein is CASSLLASRNEQFF. This chain joins TRBV13 and TRBJ2-1; the D is unclear. This CDR3 region has 14 residues. From germline, CDR1 is PRHDT and CDR2 FYEKMQ (reference sequence). The V end lost 2 bases, the J end lost 7 bases, and 12 bases lay between the germline ends.

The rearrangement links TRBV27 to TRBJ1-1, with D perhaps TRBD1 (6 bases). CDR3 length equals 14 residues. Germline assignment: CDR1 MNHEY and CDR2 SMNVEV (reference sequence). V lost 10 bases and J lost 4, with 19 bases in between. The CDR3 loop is CATLMRAGATEAFF. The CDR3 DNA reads TGTGCCACCCTGATGCGGGCAGGGGCCACTGAAGCTTTCTTT.

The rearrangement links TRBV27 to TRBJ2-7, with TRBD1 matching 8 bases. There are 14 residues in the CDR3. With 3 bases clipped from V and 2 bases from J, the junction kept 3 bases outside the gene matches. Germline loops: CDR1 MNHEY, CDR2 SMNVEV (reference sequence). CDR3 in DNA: TGTGCCAGCAGTTTCGGGACAGGAGCCTACGAGCAGTACTTC. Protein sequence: CASSFGTGAYEQYF.

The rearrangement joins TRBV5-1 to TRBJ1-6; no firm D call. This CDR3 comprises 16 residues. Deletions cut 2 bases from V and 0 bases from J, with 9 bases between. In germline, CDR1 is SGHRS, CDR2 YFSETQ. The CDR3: CASSFGQSSYNSPLHF. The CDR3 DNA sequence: TGCGCCAGCAGCTTTGGGCAAAGCTCCTATAATTCACCCCTCCACTTT.

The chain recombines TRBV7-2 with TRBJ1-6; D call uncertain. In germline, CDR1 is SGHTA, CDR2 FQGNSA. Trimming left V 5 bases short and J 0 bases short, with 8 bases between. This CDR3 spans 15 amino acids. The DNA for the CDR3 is TGTGCCAGCAGCGCCGAGAGCTCCTATAATTCACCCCTCCACTTT. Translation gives CASSAESSYNSPLHF. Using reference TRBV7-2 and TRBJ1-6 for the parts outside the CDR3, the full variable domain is GAGVSQSPSNKVTEKGKDVELRCDPISGHTALYWYRQSLGQGLEFLIYFQGNSAPDKSGLPSDRFSAERTGGSVSTLTIQRTQQEDSAVYLCASSAESSYNSPLHFGNGTRLTVT.

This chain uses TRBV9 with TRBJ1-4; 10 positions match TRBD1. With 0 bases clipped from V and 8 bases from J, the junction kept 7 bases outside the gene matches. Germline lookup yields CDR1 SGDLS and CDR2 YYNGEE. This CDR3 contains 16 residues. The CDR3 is CASSVATTGGAEKLFF. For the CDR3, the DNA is TGTGCCAGCAGCGTAGCGACGACAGGGGGCGCGGAAAAACTGTTTTTT.

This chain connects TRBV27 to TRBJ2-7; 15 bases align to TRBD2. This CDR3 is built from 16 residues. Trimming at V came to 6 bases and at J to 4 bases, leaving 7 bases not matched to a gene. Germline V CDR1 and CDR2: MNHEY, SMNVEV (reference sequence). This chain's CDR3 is CASSPTGTSGRYEQYF. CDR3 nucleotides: TGTGCCAGCAGCCCCACAGGGACTAGCGGGAGGTACGAGCAGTACTTC.

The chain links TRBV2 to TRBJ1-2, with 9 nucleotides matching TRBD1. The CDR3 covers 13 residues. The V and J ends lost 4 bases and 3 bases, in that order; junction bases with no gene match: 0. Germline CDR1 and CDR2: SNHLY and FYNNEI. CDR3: CASSGTGDYGYTF. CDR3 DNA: TGTGCCAGCAGTGGGACAGGGGACTATGGCTACACCTTC.